The 13 T cell receptor beta chains listed next were all sequenced from one sample in a study of shared clonotypes between healthy human individuals. Some clones are missing from TCRdb's copy, which holds only in-frame ones; the method was immunoSEQ multiplex PCR. The repertoire holds 780,000 or so clones, with 72% as singletons. The sequencing input was memory CD4+ T cells sorted from blood. Subset here: CD45RA-negative fraction. The receptors were gathered from a woman aged 25 to 39 in good health.

The rearrangement uses TRBV5-4 and TRBJ2-3; 14 bases line up with TRBD2. Germline trimming cut 4 bases from V and 4 bases from J; bases unmatched to any gene: 2. CDR1 is SGHNT and CDR2 is YYREEE in the germline V gene (reference sequence). The length of the CDR3 is 15 residues. The CDR3 sequence is CASSTGLAGADTQYF. The CDR3 DNA follows: TGTGCCAGCAGCACGGGACTAGCGGGAGCAGATACGCAGTATTTT.

The V and J genes are TRBV4-2 and TRBJ2-1; TRBD2 matches at 14 bases. Per germline, CDR1 LGHNA and CDR2 YNFKEQ. V lost 0 bases and J lost 6; bases outside the gene matches: 4. The CDR3 is 17 residues long. CDR3 DNA: TGTGCCAGCAGCCAAGATGGGGGACTAGCGGGAGTCAATGAGCAGTTCTTC. Translated: CASSQDGGLAGVNEQFF.

The chain recombines TRBV6-1 with TRBJ2-2; no firm D call. Trimming took off 6 bases at V and 5 bases at J, with 10 bases between the two ends. Germline lookup yields CDR1 MNHNS and CDR2 SASEGT. The CDR3 consists of 13 residues. Written as DNA, the CDR3 is TGTGCCAGCAGCCCCCTAAGAACCGGGGAGCTGTTTTTT. Its protein is CASSPLRTGELFF.

V usage is TRBV6-6 and J usage is TRBJ2-1; 13 bases are a match to TRBD2. The J segment lost 6 bases and the V segment lost 6 bases, leaving 8 bases of the junction unmatched. This CDR3 comprises 16 residues. The germline V gene encodes CDR1 MNHNY and CDR2 SVGAGI (reference sequence). The CDR3 region has the DNA TGTGCCAGCAGGTATGGGACTAGCGGGAAGGTCAATGAGCAGTTCTTC. It codes for CASRYGTSGKVNEQFF.

The chain is built from TRBV5-5 and TRBJ1-5; D gene unclear. V was cut by 4 bases and J by 3 bases, with 14 bases left in between. The germline V gene has CDR1 SGHKS and CDR2 YYEKEE (reference sequence). The CDR3 extends over 15 amino acids. The DNA for the CDR3 is TGTGCCAGCAGCCCGGTCGCAGCCTACAATCAGCCCCAGCATTTT. Translating gives CASSPVAAYNQPQHF.

This chain connects TRBV4-1 to TRBJ1-4; possibly TRBD1 for D (6 bases). This CDR3 contains 15 residues. Trimming took off 2 bases at V and 5 bases at J, with 12 bases between the two ends. Per germline, CDR1 MGHRA and CDR2 YSYEKL. CDR3 protein: CASSQMGGGNEKLFF. DNA for the CDR3: TGCGCCAGCAGCCAAATGGGAGGGGGGAATGAAAAACTGTTTTTT.

The gene calls are TRBV18 and TRBJ2-1; D may match TRBD1 or TRBD2 (5 bases each). This CDR3 spans 12 amino acids. Germline V CDR1 and CDR2: KGHSH, LQKENI. V lost 6 bases to trimming and J lost 8 bases, with 11 bases between them. CDR3 protein: CASSLGRDEQFF. For the CDR3, the DNA is TGTGCCAGCTCCCTGGGGCGGGATGAGCAGTTCTTC.

This clone has more than one count but fewer than ten. V gene TRBV5-1 combines with J gene TRBJ2-2; TRBD1 aligns across 7 bases. The V gene end was trimmed by 1 base and the J gene end by 3 bases; junction bases not matched to a gene: 3. The CDR3 has 15 residues. The germline V gene encodes CDR1 SGHRS and CDR2 YFSETQ. Written as DNA, the CDR3 is TGCGCCAGCAGCTTGAGACAGGGTGACACCGGGGAGCTGTTTTTT. It encodes CASSLRQGDTGELFF.

The chain has TRBV9 and TRBJ2-3; 12 nucleotides agree with TRBD2. The CDR3 consists of 15 residues. V shed 1 base and J 4 bases; nucleotides not matched to a gene: 1. CDR1 is SGDLS, CDR2 YYNGEE, per germline. Here the CDR3 reads CASSVLAGGPDTQYF. In nucleotides, the CDR3 is TGTGCCAGCAGCGTACTAGCGGGAGGGCCAGATACGCAGTATTTT.

This clone has more than one count but fewer than ten. The genes are TRBV5-4 and TRBJ1-3; D is perhaps TRBD1 (6 bases). V was trimmed by 2 bases and J by 4 bases, leaving 10 bases between them. The CDR3 is 14 residues long. CDR1 and CDR2 from the germline V gene are SGHNT and YYREEE (reference sequence). CDR3 DNA sequence: TGTGCCAGCAGCTTCCAGGGACAAGGAAACACCATATATTTT. It yields the protein CASSFQGQGNTIYF. The variable domain in full, completed from reference TRBV5-4 and TRBJ1-3, reads ETGVTQSPTHLIKTRGQQVTLRCSSQSGHNTVSWYQQALGQGPQFIFQYYREEENGRGNFPPRFSGLQFPNYSSELNVNALELDDSALYLCASSFQGQGNTIYFGEGSWLTVV.

This clone was observed a handful of times. V and J are TRBV10-1 and TRBJ1-1; D unclear. The CDR3 is 14 amino acids. The ends were cut back, 6 bases at V and 3 bases at J, with 14 bases in the middle. Per the germline V gene, CDR1 is WNHNN and CDR2 is SYGVQD (reference sequence). The CDR3: CASRGFVGDTEAFF. The DNA for the CDR3 is TGCGCCAGCAGAGGATTCGTCGGGGACACTGAAGCTTTCTTT.

V usage is TRBV6-4 and J usage is TRBJ1-1, with 7 nucleotides matching TRBD1. V gave up 6 bases and J gave up 1 base; unmatched junction bases: 8. The CDR3 extends over 15 amino acids. Germline values: CDR1 MRHNA, CDR2 SNTAGT. The CDR3 DNA follows: TGTGCCAGCAGGCCCAGGGGGATGGAGAACACTGAAGCTTTCTTT. Encoded protein: CASRPRGMENTEAFF.

Only a few counts were recorded for this clone. J is TRBJ1-5 and V is TRBV2; no clear D. The CDR3 totals 13 residues. The V end was cut by 4 bases, the J end by 2 bases, with 6 bases between. Germline loops: CDR1 SNHLY, CDR2 FYNNEI. CDR3 sequence (DNA): TGTGCCAGCAGTGTAGGACGCAATCAGCCCCAGCATTTT. It yields the protein CASSVGRNQPQHF.